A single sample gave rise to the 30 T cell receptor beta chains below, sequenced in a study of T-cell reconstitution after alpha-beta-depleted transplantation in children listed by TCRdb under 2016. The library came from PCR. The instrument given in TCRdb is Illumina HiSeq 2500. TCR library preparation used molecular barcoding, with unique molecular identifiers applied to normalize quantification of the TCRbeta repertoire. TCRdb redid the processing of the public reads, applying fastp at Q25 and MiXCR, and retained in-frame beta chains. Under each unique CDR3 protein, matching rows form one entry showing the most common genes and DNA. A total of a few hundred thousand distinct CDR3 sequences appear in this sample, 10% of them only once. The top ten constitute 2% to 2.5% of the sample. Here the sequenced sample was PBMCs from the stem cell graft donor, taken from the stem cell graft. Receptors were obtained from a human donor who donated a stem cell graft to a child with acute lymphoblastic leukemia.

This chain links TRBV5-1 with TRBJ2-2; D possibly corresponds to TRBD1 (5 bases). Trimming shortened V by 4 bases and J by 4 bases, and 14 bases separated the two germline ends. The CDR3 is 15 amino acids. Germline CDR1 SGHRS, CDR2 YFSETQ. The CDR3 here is CASSGALSGTGELFF. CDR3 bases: TGCGCCAGCAGCGGGGCATTATCGGGCACCGGGGAGCTGTTTTTT. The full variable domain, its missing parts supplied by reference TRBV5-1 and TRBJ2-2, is KAGVTQTPRYLIKTRGQQVTLSCSPISGHRSVSWYQQTPGQGLQFLFEYFSETQRNKGNFPGRFSGRQFSNSRSEMNVSTLELGDSALYLCASSGALSGTGELFFGEGSRLTVL.

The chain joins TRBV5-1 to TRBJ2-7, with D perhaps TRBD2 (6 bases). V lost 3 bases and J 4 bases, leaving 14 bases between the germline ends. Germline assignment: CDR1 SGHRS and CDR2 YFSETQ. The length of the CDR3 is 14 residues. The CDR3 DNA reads TGCGCCAGCAGCTGGGGGGACGGATCATACGAGCAGTACTTC. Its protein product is CASSWGDGSYEQYF.

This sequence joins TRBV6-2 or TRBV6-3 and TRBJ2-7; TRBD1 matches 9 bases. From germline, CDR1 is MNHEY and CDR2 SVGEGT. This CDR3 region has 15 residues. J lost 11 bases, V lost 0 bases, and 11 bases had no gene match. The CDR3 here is CASSYSRTGATGEYF. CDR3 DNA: TGTGCCAGCAGTTACTCCCGGACAGGGGCGACCGGGGAGTACTTC.

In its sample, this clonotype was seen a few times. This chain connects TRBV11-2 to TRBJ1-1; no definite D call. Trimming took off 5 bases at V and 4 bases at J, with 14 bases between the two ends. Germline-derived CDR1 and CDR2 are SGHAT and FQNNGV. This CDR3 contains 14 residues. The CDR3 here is CASSPWTEATEAFF. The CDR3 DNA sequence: TGTGCCAGCAGCCCTTGGACCGAAGCCACTGAAGCTTTCTTT.

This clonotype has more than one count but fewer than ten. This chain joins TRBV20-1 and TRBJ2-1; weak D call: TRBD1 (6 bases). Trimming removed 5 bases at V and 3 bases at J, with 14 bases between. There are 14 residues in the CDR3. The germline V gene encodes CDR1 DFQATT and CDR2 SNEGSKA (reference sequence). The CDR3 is CSAPQGLVYNEQFF. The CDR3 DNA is TGCAGTGCTCCACAGGGCCTCGTCTACAATGAGCAGTTCTTC.

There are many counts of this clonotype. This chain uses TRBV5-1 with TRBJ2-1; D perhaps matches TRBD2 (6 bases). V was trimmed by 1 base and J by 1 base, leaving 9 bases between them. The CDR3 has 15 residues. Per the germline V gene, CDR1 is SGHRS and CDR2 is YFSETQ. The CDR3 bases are TGCGCCAGCAGCTTGAGCGGGCAATCCTACAATGAGCAGTTCTTC. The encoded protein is CASSLSGQSYNEQFF.

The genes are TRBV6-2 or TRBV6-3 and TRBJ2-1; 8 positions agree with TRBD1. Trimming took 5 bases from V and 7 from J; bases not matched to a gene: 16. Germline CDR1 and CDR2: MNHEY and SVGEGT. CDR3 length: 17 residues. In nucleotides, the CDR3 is TGTGCCAGCAGTCGAAATCCCGGGACAGGTTACCAGAATGAGCAGTTCTTC. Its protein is CASSRNPGTGYQNEQFF.

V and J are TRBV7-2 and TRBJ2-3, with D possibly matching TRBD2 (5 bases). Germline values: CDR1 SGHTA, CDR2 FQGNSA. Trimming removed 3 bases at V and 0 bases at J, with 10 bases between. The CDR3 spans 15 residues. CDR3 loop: CASSFSVPSTDTQYF. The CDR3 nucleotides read TGTGCCAGCAGCTTTAGCGTTCCTAGCACAGATACGCAGTATTTT.

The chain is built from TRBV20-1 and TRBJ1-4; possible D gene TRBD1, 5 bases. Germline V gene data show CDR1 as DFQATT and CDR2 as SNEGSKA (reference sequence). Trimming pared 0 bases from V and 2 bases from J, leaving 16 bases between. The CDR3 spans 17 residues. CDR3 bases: TGCAGTGCTAGAGATCGCCGGGGACGGATGACTAATGAAAAACTGTTTTTT. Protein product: CSARDRRGRMTNEKLFF.

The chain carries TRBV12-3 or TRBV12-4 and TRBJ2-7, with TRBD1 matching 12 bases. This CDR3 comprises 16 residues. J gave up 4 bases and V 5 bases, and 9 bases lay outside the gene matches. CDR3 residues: CASSNPGQGARYEQYF. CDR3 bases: TGTGCCAGCAGTAATCCGGGACAGGGGGCGCGGTACGAGCAGTACTTC.

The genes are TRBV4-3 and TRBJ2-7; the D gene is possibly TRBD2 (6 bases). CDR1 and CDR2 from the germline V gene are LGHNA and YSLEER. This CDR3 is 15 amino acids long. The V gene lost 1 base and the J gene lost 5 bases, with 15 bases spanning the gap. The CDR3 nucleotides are TGCGCCAGCAGCCAAGGGTCCGGGAGTCGGAACGAGCAGTACTTC. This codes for CASSQGSGSRNEQYF.

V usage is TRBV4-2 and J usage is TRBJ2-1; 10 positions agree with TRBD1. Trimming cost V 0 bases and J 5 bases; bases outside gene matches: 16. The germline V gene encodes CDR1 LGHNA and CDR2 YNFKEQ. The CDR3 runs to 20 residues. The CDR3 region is CASSQDLVDRGHYPHNEQFF. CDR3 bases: TGTGCCAGCAGCCAAGATCTGGTCGACAGGGGGCATTATCCCCACAATGAGCAGTTCTTC.

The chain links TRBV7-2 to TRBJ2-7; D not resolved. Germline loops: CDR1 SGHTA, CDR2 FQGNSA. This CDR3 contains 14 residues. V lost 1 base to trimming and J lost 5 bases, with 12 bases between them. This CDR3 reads CASSLELQPHEQYF. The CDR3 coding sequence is TGTGCCAGCAGCTTAGAGCTTCAACCCCACGAGCAGTACTTC. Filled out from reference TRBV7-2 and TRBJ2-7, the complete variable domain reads GAGVSQSPSNKVTEKGKDVELRCDPISGHTALYWYRQSLGQGLEFLIYFQGNSAPDKSGLPSDRFSAERTGGSVSTLTIQRTQQEDSAVYLCASSLELQPHEQYFGPGTRLTVT.

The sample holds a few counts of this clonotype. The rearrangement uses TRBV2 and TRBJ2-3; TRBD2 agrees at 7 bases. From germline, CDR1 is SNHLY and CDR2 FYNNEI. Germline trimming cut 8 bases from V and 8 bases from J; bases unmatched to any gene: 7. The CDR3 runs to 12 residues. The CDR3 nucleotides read TGTGCCAGCGGCTATCGGGAGGCTACGCAGTATTTT. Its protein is CASGYREATQYF.

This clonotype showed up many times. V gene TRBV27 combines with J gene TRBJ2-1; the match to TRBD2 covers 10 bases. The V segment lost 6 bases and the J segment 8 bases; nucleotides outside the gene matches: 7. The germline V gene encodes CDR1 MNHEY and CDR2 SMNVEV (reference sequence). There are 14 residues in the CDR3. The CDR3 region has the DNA TGTGCCAGCAGGACTAGCGGGTTCGGCTATGAGCAGTTCTTC. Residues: CASRTSGFGYEQFF.

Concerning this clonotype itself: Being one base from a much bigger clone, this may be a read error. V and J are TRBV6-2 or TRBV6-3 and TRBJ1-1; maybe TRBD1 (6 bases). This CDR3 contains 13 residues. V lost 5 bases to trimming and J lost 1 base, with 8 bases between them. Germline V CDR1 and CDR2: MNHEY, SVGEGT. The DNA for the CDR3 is TGTGCCAGCAGTGGACAGTGGAACACTGAAGCTTTCTTT. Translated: CASSGQWNTEAFF.

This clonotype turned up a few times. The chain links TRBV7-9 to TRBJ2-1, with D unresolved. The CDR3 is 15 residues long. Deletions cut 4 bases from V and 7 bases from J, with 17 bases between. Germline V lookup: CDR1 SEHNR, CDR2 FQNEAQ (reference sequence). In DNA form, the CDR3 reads TGTGCCAGCAGCTCCCTGGGCGATAAATCGAATGAGCAGTTCTTC. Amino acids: CASSSLGDKSNEQFF. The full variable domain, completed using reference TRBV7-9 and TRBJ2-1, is DTGVSQNPRHKITKRGQNVTFRCDPISEHNRLYWYRQTLGQGPEFLTYFQNEAQLEKSRLLSDRFSAERPKGSFSTLEIQRTEQGDSAMYLCASSSLGDKSNEQFFGPGTRLTVL.

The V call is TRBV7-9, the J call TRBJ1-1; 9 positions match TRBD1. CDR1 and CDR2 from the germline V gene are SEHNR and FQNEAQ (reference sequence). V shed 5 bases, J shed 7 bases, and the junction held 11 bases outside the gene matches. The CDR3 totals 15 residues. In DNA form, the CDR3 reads TGTGCCAGCAGCCCGGGGACAGGGCCTTTTAGTGAAGCTTTCTTT. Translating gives CASSPGTGPFSEAFF. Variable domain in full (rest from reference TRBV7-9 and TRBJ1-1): DTGVSQNPRHKITKRGQNVTFRCDPISEHNRLYWYRQTLGQGPEFLTYFQNEAQLEKSRLLSDRFSAERPKGSFSTLEIQRTEQGDSAMYLCASSPGTGPFSEAFFGQGTRLTVV.

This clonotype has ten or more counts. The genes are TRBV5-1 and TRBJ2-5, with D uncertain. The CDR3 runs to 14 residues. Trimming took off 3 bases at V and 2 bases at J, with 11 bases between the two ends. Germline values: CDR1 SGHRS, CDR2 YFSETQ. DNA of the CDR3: TGCGCCAGCAGCTCGGACCTGAAACAAGAGACCCAGTACTTC. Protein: CASSSDLKQETQYF.

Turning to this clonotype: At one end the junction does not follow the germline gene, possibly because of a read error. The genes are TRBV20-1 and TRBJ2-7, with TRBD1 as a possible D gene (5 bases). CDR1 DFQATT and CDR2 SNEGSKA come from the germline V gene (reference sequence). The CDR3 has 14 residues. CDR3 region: CSARDRVLSYEQYF. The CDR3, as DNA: TGCAGTGCTCGAGACAGAGTCCTATCCTACGAGCAGTACTTC.

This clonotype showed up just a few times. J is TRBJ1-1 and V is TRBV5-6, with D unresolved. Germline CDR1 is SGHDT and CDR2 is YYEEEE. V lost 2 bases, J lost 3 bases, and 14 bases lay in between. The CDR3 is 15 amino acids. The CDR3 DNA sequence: TGTGCCAGCAGCTTAATCACCCTCGGGGACACTGAAGCTTTCTTT. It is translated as CASSLITLGDTEAFF.

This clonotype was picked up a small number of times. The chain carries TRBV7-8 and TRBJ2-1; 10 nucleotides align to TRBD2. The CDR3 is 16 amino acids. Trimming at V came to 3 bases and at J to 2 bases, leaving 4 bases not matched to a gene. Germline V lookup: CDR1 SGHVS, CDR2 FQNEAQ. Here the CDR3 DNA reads TGTGCCAGCAGCTTTTTTAGCGGGAGGACCTACAATGAGCAGTTCTTC. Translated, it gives CASSFFSGRTYNEQFF.

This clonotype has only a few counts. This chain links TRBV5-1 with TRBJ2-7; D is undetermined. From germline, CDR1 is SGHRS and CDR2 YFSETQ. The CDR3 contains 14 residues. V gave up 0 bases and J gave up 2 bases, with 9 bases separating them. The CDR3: CASSLEGIPYEQYF. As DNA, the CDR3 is TGCGCCAGCAGCTTGGAGGGCATCCCCTACGAGCAGTACTTC.

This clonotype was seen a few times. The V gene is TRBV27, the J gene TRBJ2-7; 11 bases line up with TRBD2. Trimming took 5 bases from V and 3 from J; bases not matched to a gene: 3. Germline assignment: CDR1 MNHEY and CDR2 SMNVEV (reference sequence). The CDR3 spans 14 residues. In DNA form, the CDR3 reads TGTGCCAGCAGTCCGACTAGCGGGGTCTACGAGCAGTACTTC. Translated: CASSPTSGVYEQYF.

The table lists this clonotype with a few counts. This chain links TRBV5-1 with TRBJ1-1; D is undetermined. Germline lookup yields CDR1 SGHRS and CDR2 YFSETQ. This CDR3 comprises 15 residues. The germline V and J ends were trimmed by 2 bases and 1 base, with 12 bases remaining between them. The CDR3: CASSFYPEWNTEAFF. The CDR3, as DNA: TGCGCCAGCAGCTTTTACCCGGAATGGAACACTGAAGCTTTCTTT.

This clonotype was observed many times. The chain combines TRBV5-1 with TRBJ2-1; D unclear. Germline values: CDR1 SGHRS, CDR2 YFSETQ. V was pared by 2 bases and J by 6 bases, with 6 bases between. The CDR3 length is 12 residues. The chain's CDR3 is CASSFTTNEQFF. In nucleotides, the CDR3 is TGCGCCAGCAGCTTCACGACCAATGAGCAGTTCTTC.

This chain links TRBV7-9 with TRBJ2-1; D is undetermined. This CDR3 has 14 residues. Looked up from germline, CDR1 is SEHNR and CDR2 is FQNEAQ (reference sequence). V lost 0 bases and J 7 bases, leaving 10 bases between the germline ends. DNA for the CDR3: TGTGCCAGCAGCTTAGCGGCACTTTCAAATGAGCAGTTCTTC. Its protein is CASSLAALSNEQFF.

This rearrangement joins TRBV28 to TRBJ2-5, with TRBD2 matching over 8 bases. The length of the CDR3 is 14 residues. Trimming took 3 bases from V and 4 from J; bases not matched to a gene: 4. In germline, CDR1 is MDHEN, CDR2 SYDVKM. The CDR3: CASSFRGGRETQYF. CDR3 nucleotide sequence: TGTGCCAGCAGTTTCCGGGGGGGGCGAGAGACCCAGTACTTC.

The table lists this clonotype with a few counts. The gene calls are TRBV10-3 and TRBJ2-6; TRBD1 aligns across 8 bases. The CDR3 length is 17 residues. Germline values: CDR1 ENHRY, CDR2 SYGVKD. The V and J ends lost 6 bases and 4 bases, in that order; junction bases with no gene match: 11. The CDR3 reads CAISRDRGGVGANVLTF. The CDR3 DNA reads TGTGCCATCAGCAGAGACAGGGGTGGGGTGGGGGCCAACGTCCTGACTTTC.

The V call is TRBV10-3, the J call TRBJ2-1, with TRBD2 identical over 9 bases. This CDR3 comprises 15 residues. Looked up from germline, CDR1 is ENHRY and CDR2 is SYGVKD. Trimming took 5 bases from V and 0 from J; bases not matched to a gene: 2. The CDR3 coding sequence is TGTGCCATCAGTAGCGGGGGGAGCTCCTACAATGAGCAGTTCTTC. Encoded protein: CAISSGGSSYNEQFF.